Sequencing of this T cell receptor (beta chain) was carried out in a study of regulatory T cells in long-lasting Graves disease. Study information: Prior antithyroid drug treatment in newly diagnosed Graves' patients lasted under 3 months.

Arm-PCR of CDR3 regions and iRepertoire HTBI primers were used to build TCR beta libraries. TCRdb re-called the multiplex PCR reads with MiXCR, one entry per CDR3 protein. The sample records hundreds of thousands of distinct CDR3 sequences, approximately 13% being singletons. Of note for this clonotype: Its antigen is undetermined.

Indicated time point: newly diagnosed GD, antithyroid drugs for less than 3 months. Extracted RNA from PBMCs served as the source of the TCR library. Study-level results: There was favoring of TRBV28, TRBJ1-2 and TRBJ2-5 in persistent disease. TCR diversity was lower in persistent Graves' patients (versus newly diagnosed ones).

This CDR3 spans 15 amino acids. Germline V lookup: CDR1 SQVTM, CDR2 ANQGSEA. Another study also made use of these data, one on T cells in Graves' hyperthyroidism and ophthalmopathy. From that report: Ophthalmopathy was identified by the model a median about six months ahead of onset.

The sample consisted of peripheral blood mononuclear cells (PBMCs), taken at new diagnosis, from a patient treated with antithyroid drugs. The TCR was taken from a young man with Graves disease. V gene TRBV29-1 combines with J gene TRBJ2-7, with D maybe TRBD2 (5 bases). The tail of the sequence fits TRBJ2-1 better, so the J call may be wrong. CDR3: CSVRIPELGFDEQFF. The CDR3 DNA sequence: TGCAGCGTAAGAATTCCGGAACTAGGGTTTGATGAGCAGTTCTTC.